The T cell receptor beta chain described here comes from a study of monozygotic twins with inflammatory bowel disease (dated by TCRdb to about 2019). With regard to the full study: The full study comprised around 28 monozygotic twin pairs: nine German pairs (four IBD-concordant, five IBD-discordant) and 19 IBD-discordant Danish pairs. Each individual had, on average, about 151 000 unique TCRalpha sequences and 181 000 unique TCRbeta sequences available for analysis. Disease-associated traits were sought mainly through comparisons between IBD patients and their genetically identical healthy co-twins within discordant pairs. Summary of the overall study and its limitations: Measured by the inverse Simpson index, TCRbeta repertoire diversity was lower in IBD patients than in their healthy co-twins. Compared with healthy twins, IBD patients had fewer clonotypes in common with other individuals, a difference most pronounced in patients showing signs of disease activity. Background noise and inter-individual variability may have been introduced into the repertoires by the differing immunosuppressive treatments among patients. No single strong signal or clonotype linked to IBD turned up in the results, so the idea that one exists was not supported. Concordant and discordant twins showed no difference in repertoire similarity, possibly because of limited statistical power. Distinction between different T cell subtypes could not be achieved in the analysis.

Library preparation employed 5' RACE. The input for every TCR library was 3500 ng of total RNA. cDNA was synthesized with SMARTScribe reverse transcriptase in eight separate reactions per sample. During cDNA synthesis, unique molecular identifiers containing a 6-nucleotide sample barcode were introduced by template switching. TCRalpha and TCRbeta cDNA was amplified by two nested PCRs of 16 and 9 cycles, with bead purification after each PCR. Before amplification, the cDNA was treated with uracil DNA-glycosylase and purified using the QIAquick PCR purification kit. In the second PCR, Illumina TruSeq-compatible adapters and sample-specific barcodes were added. Library quality and concentration were assessed using TapeStation and Qubit, and about 5 ng of each library was pooled. Pooled libraries were sequenced on an Illumina HiSeq2500 single-index Rapid Run with 2 x 100 bp reads and custom sequencing primers. Per the source publication's procedure: UMI-based consensus assembly with MiGEC version 1.2.6 was used to correct PCR and sequencing errors. MiXCR version 2.1.1 was used to carry out V(D)J alignment, clonotype assembly and CDR3 extraction. Normalisation of gene usage, clonotype sharing and MAIT/NKT TCR abundance was achieved by analysing the top 1000, 10 000 and 20 000 clonotypes per sample. After downsampling to 27 000 UMIs, diversity was calculated as the inverse Simpson index using the vegan R package. Statistical testing used paired Mann-Whitney U tests on the discordant twin pairs and applied Benjamini-Hochberg correction for multiple testing. The reads went through TCRdb reprocessing, and each CDR3 protein sequence gets one entry with no DNA. TCRdb assigned the V and J calls; the authors' analysis was not used. This specimen's table enumerates around 190,000 distinct CDR3 sequences. Approximately 1.5% of the sample goes to the ten largest clones.

The CDR3 numbers 11 residues from cysteine through phenylalanine. No coding sequence is recorded. CDR1 is given as SQVTM and CDR2 as ANQGSEA, both from the germline V gene. A note on this clonotype: The antigen it binds to is not known.

A 2.5 ml peripheral blood sample was drawn into PAXgene tubes per donor and stored at -80°C. Without T cell sorting, total RNA was isolated from whole blood using the PAXgene blood miRNA kit on an automated QIAcube. Peripheral blood from monozygotic twin pairs, either concordant or discordant for inflammatory bowel disease, underwent deep TCRalpha and TCRbeta repertoire profiling that used unique molecular barcoding. For every twin pair, smoking habits were documented, and each individual was categorised as a current, former or never smoker. Material for sequencing was blood. This chain joins TRBV29-1 to TRBJ1-2. This receptor was taken from a human donor with ulcerative colitis or Crohn's disease, or a healthy co-twin of an affected twin (not recorded which). The CDR3 protein is CSGYGHYGYTF.